Many counts were recorded for the clone carrying this T cell receptor beta chain. What it binds is not known. TCRdb re-derived calls from the PCR reads in MiXCR, one entry per CDR3 protein. The data show nearly 650,000 distinct CDR3 sequences, roughly 27% seen once. The sample originates from a study of molecular identifiers for immune sequencing clone quantification. Overall study results and limits: Whereas clones above 20 RNA copies held under 1% of naive-cell molecules, they held over 97% of effector molecules.

The sample taken for sequencing was naive CD8+ T cells from blood, with Jurkat cell RNA spiked in. Sample subset: FACS-sorted CD8+CD4-CCR7+CD45RA+ naive T cells. The receptor's source is a human donor in good health. Some libraries in this study had Jurkat cell RNA spiked in.

CDR3 coding DNA: TGCAGTGCTAGAGGACTAGCGGGGGAACTAAAAAACATTCAGTACTTC. Protein product: CSARGLAGELKNIQYF. This chain joins TRBV20-1 and TRBJ2-4; TRBD2 matches at 12 bases. Germline V gene lookup returns CDR1 DFQATT and CDR2 SNEGSKA (reference sequence). There are 16 residues in the CDR3. V lost 1 base, J lost 4 bases, and 5 bases stayed unmatched.